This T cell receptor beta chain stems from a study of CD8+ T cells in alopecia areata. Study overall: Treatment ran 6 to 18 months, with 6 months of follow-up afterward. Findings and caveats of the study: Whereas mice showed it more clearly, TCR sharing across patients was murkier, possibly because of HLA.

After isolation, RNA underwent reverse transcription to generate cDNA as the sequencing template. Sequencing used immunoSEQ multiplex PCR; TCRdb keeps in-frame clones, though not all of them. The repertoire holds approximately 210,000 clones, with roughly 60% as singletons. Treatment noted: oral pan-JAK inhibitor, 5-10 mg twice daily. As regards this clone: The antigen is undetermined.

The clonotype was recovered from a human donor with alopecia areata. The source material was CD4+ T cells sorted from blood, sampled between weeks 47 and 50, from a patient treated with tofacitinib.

CDR3 region: CSTGGAGTGELFF. DNA for the CDR3: TGCAGTACCGGGGGAGCGGGCACCGGGGAGCTGTTTTTT. This chain links TRBV29-1 with TRBJ2-2, with a possible D match to TRBD2 (6 bases). Looked up from germline, CDR1 is SQVTM and CDR2 is ANQGSEA. This CDR3 has 13 amino acids.